This TCR beta chain came from a study of Ad26.COV2.S vaccination and SARS-CoV-2 variants. Treatment specified: over 15 received Ad26.COV2.S at low or high dose, single or two shots; about five received placebo; per-sample allocation not given. Samples analyzed were those drawn on day 63 after the first vaccine or placebo injection. V lost 5 bases to trimming and J lost 5 bases, with 13 bases between them. Germline CDR1 reads MDHEN; CDR2 reads SYDVKM. CDR3 length equals 15 residues. Turning to this clone: Other DNA sequences from this sample encode an identical CDR3 as well.

Using immunoSEQ multiplex PCR, the repertoire was profiled, and TCRdb retains in-frame clones only, with some absent. The sample includes approximately 500,000 clones, 70% to 90% of them seen just once. The J gene is TRBJ1-6, the V gene TRBV28; the D is unclear. This sequence was found in a person between 18 and 59 years old who received the Ad26.COV2.S COVID-19 vaccine or a placebo. Material: peripheral blood, obtained in a trial of Ad26.COV2.S vaccine versus placebo. CDR3 loop: CASSPPRGDNSPLHF. The CDR3 DNA is TGTGCCAGCAGTCCCCCCCGCGGTGATAATTCACCCCTCCACTTT.